Presented here are 19 T cell receptor beta chains from one specimen sequenced in a study of CD8 T cells in ankylosing spondylitis. Study outcomes and limitations: Made up of under ten highly homologous variants, a TCR beta motif appeared characteristic of ankylosing spondylitis blood.

Their recognized antigens are unknown. From the 5' RACE reads, TCRdb called clonotypes with MiXCR, one entry per CDR3 protein. The sample contains more than 600,000 distinct CDR3 sequences, around 20% of which appear only once. The sequencing input was blood, either unsorted or a sorted T cell fraction (not recorded which). The source is a male donor with ankylosing spondylitis.

This rearrangement joins TRBV2 to TRBJ1-1; no definite D call. The CDR3 covers 12 residues. Germline CDR1 SNHLY, CDR2 FYNNEI. V was cut by 8 bases and J by 2 bases, with 9 bases left in between. In DNA, the CDR3 is TGTGCCAGCGGTCAAAAAAACACTGAAGCTTTCTTT. Its translation: CASGQKNTEAFF.

At least ten counts were recorded for this clonotype. The rearrangement joins TRBV27 to TRBJ1-1, with unresolved D. This CDR3 contains 13 residues. V dropped 1 base and J dropped 0 bases, with 3 bases sitting between them. Per the germline V gene, CDR1 is MNHEY and CDR2 is SMNVEV (reference sequence). The CDR3 sequence: CASSLYLNTEAFF. The CDR3 nucleotides are TGTGCCAGCAGTTTATACCTGAACACTGAAGCTTTCTTT.

In its sample, this clonotype was seen a few times. The rearrangement uses TRBV7-8 and TRBJ2-6; no clear D gene. The CDR3 length is 16 residues. CDR1 is SGHVS, CDR2 FQNEAQ, per germline. Trimming pared 3 bases from V and 3 bases from J, leaving 12 bases between. The CDR3 protein is CASSFSVLGGANVLTF. For the CDR3, the DNA is TGTGCCAGCAGCTTTAGTGTCTTGGGTGGGGCCAACGTCCTGACTTTC.

A few counts support this clonotype. The rearrangement uses TRBV20-1 and TRBJ2-7, with D hard to call. Trimming took off 2 bases at V and 0 bases at J, with 17 bases between the two ends. CDR1 and CDR2 from the germline V gene are DFQATT and SNEGSKA (reference sequence). There are 16 residues in the CDR3. In nucleotides, the CDR3 is TGCAGTGCTAGACCTCCCCGACCCTCCAGCTCCTACGAGCAGTACTTC. It codes for CSARPPRPSSSYEQYF.

This clonotype came up once. V gene TRBV7-8 combines with J gene TRBJ2-1; 8 nucleotides match TRBD1. The V and J ends lost 2 bases and 4 bases, in that order; junction bases with no gene match: 4. This CDR3 has 15 residues. The germline CDR1 and CDR2 sequences are SGHVS and FQNEAQ. The CDR3 is CASSLTGQAYNEQFF. CDR3 DNA sequence: TGTGCCAGCAGCTTAACGGGACAGGCATACAATGAGCAGTTCTTC.

The CDR3 DNA reads TGTGCCTGGAGTGTACTTGGATACGGGGGGGAGCTGTTTTTT. This codes for CAWSVLGYGGELFF. V and J are TRBV30 and TRBJ2-2; no firm D call. Germline CDR1 and CDR2: GTSNPN and SVGIG (reference sequence). The CDR3 contains 14 residues. V was pared by 0 bases and J by 8 bases, with 13 bases between.

This clonotype was observed at least ten times. This chain uses TRBV12-3 or TRBV12-4 with TRBJ2-1; D may match TRBD1 or TRBD2 (5 bases each). The CDR3 runs to 13 residues. The V and J ends lost 5 bases and 10 bases respectively, with 15 bases between them. As DNA, the CDR3 is TGTGCCAGCAGTCCCCCTCTCGGGGACGAGCAGTTCTTC. Its protein product is CASSPPLGDEQFF.

The rearrangement links TRBV12-3 or TRBV12-4 to TRBJ2-2; 10 positions agree with TRBD2. V was clipped by 3 bases and J by 8 bases; unmatched bases: 9. The CDR3 is 16 amino acids. Here the CDR3 DNA reads TGTGCCAGCAGTTTTGGACTAGCGGTCCCTAGGGGGGAGCTGTTTTTT. Residues: CASSFGLAVPRGELFF.

This chain uses TRBV28 with TRBJ2-1, with TRBD2 matching 9 bases. Trimming took 3 bases from V and 4 from J; bases not matched to a gene: 4. Germline loops: CDR1 MDHEN, CDR2 SYDVKM. The CDR3 is 15 residues long. The CDR3 is CASSLRLAVYNEQFF. Here the CDR3 DNA reads TGTGCCAGCAGTTTGAGACTAGCGGTGTACAATGAGCAGTTCTTC.

This clonotype occurred a few times. V gene TRBV12-3 or TRBV12-4 combines with J gene TRBJ2-1; tentatively, D is TRBD2 (5 bases). V was pared by 6 bases and J by 6 bases, with 21 bases between. This CDR3 spans 16 amino acids. The DNA for the CDR3 is TGTGCCAGCAGCCATCTCGCGGGCGTGGTGGCCAATGAGCAGTTCTTC. Encoded protein: CASSHLAGVVANEQFF.

This clonotype was picked up a small number of times. This CDR3 reads CASSQDRDNSYEQYF. In DNA, the CDR3 is TGCGCCAGCAGCCAAGACCGGGACAACTCCTACGAGCAGTACTTC. The rearrangement links TRBV4-3 to TRBJ2-7; maybe TRBD1 (6 bases). This CDR3 has 15 amino acids. Germline V gene lookup returns CDR1 LGHNA and CDR2 YSLEER. V lost 0 bases and J lost 0, with 9 bases in between.

This clonotype turned up a few times. The gene calls are TRBV5-5 and TRBJ2-1; possibly TRBD1 or TRBD2 for D (5 bases each). V was cut by 4 bases and J by 9 bases, with 17 bases left in between. The germline V gene has CDR1 SGHKS and CDR2 YYEKEE (reference sequence). The CDR3 is 14 residues long. The CDR3 bases are TGTGCCAGCAGCCGAGACCCCGGGACCGGTGAGCAGTTCTTC. Protein sequence: CASSRDPGTGEQFF. Using reference TRBV5-5 and TRBJ2-1 for the parts outside the CDR3, the full variable domain is DAGVTQSPTHLIKTRGQQVTLRCSPISGHKSVSWYQQVLGQGPQFIFQYYEKEERGRGNFPDRFSARQFPNYSSELNVNALLLGDSALYLCASSRDPGTGEQFFGPGTRLTVL.

This clonotype was found a few times. The V gene is TRBV20-1, the J gene TRBJ2-1, with 8 bases that match TRBD2. The J segment lost 6 bases and the V segment lost 0 bases, leaving 7 bases of the junction unmatched. The CDR3 covers 15 residues. Per germline, CDR1 DFQATT and CDR2 SNEGSKA (reference sequence). CDR3 DNA sequence: TGCAGTGCTAGAGATCTAGCGGGCTCCGGCAATGAGCAGTTCTTC. Translating gives CSARDLAGSGNEQFF.

The chain joins TRBV28 to TRBJ2-7, with D tentatively TRBD2 (6 bases). Germline-derived CDR1 and CDR2 are MDHEN and SYDVKM. The CDR3 has 12 amino acids. The V end lost 4 bases, the J end lost 6 bases, and 10 bases lay between the germline ends. The CDR3 sequence is CASSSTRLEQYF. CDR3 in DNA: TGTGCCAGCAGTTCGACTAGACTCGAGCAGTACTTC. The full variable domain, rest sourced from reference TRBV28 and TRBJ2-7, is DVKVTQSSRYLVKRTGEKVFLECVQDMDHENMFWYRQDPGLGLRLIYFSYDVKMKEKGDIPEGYSVSREKKERFSLILESASTNQTSMYLCASSSTRLEQYFGPGTRLTVT.

The chain combines TRBV6-5 with TRBJ2-1; D may be TRBD2 (6 bases). V lost 7 bases, J lost 4 bases, and 14 bases lay in between. Germline loops: CDR1 MNHEY, CDR2 SVGAGI. This CDR3 spans 14 amino acids. CDR3 sequence (DNA): TGTGCCAGCACTTCGGGACTCCGATACAATGAGCAGTTCTTC. Its protein is CASTSGLRYNEQFF.

The chain employs TRBV4-3 and TRBJ2-7; tentatively, D is TRBD2 (6 bases). Germline V gene data show CDR1 as LGHNA and CDR2 as YSLEER. V gave up 3 bases and J gave up 2 bases, with 11 bases separating them. CDR3 size: 14 residues. The CDR3 here is CASSQGLSTYEQYF. The CDR3 DNA is TGCGCCAGCAGCCAGGGACTTTCAACCTACGAGCAGTACTTC.

This clonotype showed up just a few times. CDR3 residues: CAISGQHNEQFF. CDR3 sequence (DNA): TGTGCCATCTCGGGACAGCACAATGAGCAGTTCTTC. The genes are TRBV10-3 and TRBJ2-1; 7 bases line up with TRBD1. Germline V gene data show CDR1 as ENHRY and CDR2 as SYGVKD. The J segment lost 5 bases and the V segment lost 8 bases, leaving 3 bases of the junction unmatched. This CDR3 comprises 12 residues.

V is TRBV3-1 and J is TRBJ1-2; D gene ambiguous. This CDR3 is 11 amino acids long. Germline assignment: CDR1 LGHDT and CDR2 YNNKEL (reference sequence). Trimming cost V 5 bases and J 5 bases, with 6 bases left between them. In nucleotides, the CDR3 is TGTGCCAGCAGCTGGAAATATGGCTACACCTTC. Translated: CASSWKYGYTF.

The DNA of the CDR3 is TGCAGTCTTTGGGGAGATACGCAGTATTTT. The encoded protein is CSLWGDTQYF. The J gene is TRBJ2-3, the V gene TRBV20-1; D remains unclear. CDR1 and CDR2 (germline): DFQATT, SNEGSKA (reference sequence). The CDR3 sequence is 10 residues long. Trimming stripped 8 bases from V and 5 bases from J, with 8 bases between.